The 10 T cell receptor beta chains reported below all come from one sample, sequenced in a study of response to subunit inactivated influenza vaccine. From the RT-PCR reads, TCRdb called clonotypes with MiXCR, one entry per CDR3 protein. The sample contains more than 550,000 distinct CDR3 sequences, approximately 10% of which appear only once. This sample was shared with a second study, whose subject was T cells expressing NK-cell markers. That publication notes: Template switching by 5'RACE with UMIs generated the TCR beta cDNA.

Sequencing used PBMCs from blood, obtained on the day of vaccination. All receptors derive from a man aged 50-59 years who received an inactivated influenza vaccine.

This clonotype came up a few times. The J gene is TRBJ2-5, the V gene TRBV7-2, with D uncertain. Trimming removed 5 bases from V and 4 bases from J, with 14 bases in between. From germline, CDR1 is SGHTA and CDR2 FQGNSA. The CDR3 sequence is 14 residues long. CDR3: CASSHDPPPETQYF. CDR3 DNA: TGTGCCAGCAGCCATGACCCCCCGCCAGAGACCCAGTACTTC.

The chain is built from TRBV25-1 and TRBJ2-1; D possibly uses TRBD1 or TRBD2 (6 bases each). Germline values: CDR1 MGHDK, CDR2 SYGVNS. V was shortened by 1 base and J by 6 bases, with 16 bases between the two germline ends. The CDR3 is 16 amino acids. CDR3 sequence (DNA): TGTGCCAGCAGTGAATGGCTTTTGGGGGGCCGCAATGAGCAGTTCTTC. Its translation is CASSEWLLGGRNEQFF.

In this sample, this clonotype turned up a few times. In DNA form, the CDR3 reads TGTGCCAGCAGTTTTGGGGGGCGCGAGCAGTACTTC. Its translation is CASSFGGREQYF. This chain uses TRBV12-3 or TRBV12-4 with TRBJ2-7; D might be TRBD1 or TRBD2, each matching 6 bases. V was shortened by 3 bases and J by 6 bases, with 9 bases between the two germline ends. The CDR3 is 12 residues long.

About this clonotype itself: A much bigger clone sits one base away, suggesting this may be a read error. The chain links TRBV18 to TRBJ1-2; D remains ambiguous. The CDR3 sequence is 13 residues long. Germline-derived CDR1 and CDR2 are KGHSH and LQKENI. V lost 2 bases and J 2 bases, leaving 6 bases between the germline ends. CDR3 coding DNA: TGTGCCAGCTCACCAGAACAGAACTATGGCTACACCTTC. Its translation is CASSPEQNYGYTF.

Ten or more counts support this clonotype. V usage is TRBV7-9 and J usage is TRBJ1-1; weak D call: TRBD1 (6 bases). This CDR3 spans 15 amino acids. V was cut by 1 base and J by 1 base, with 10 bases left in between. Germline CDR1 and CDR2: SEHNR and FQNEAQ (reference sequence). The CDR3 DNA sequence: TGTGCCAGCAGCTTAGTGGAGGGGGGGAACACTGAAGCTTTCTTT. Its translation is CASSLVEGGNTEAFF.

This chain connects TRBV9 to TRBJ2-5, with D possibly TRBD2 on 6 matching bases. V lost 3 bases, J lost 5 bases, and 26 bases lay in between. Germline V gene data show CDR1 as SGDLS and CDR2 as YYNGEE. The CDR3 contains 18 residues. The CDR3 protein is CASSAYRDSRYSSETQYF. DNA for the CDR3: TGTGCCAGCAGCGCCTACCGGGACTCCCGTTATAGCTCGGAGACCCAGTACTTC. Variable domain in full (rest from reference TRBV9 and TRBJ2-5): DSGVTQTPKHLITATGQRVTLRCSPRSGDLSVYWYQQSLDQGLQFLIQYYNGEERAKGNILERFSAQQFPDLHSELNLSSLELGDSALYFCASSAYRDSRYSSETQYFGPGTRLLVL.

This clonotype was observed many times. The chain carries TRBV15 and TRBJ2-7; tentative D call: TRBD1 (6 bases). Trimming pared 1 base from V and 12 bases from J, leaving 19 bases between. From germline, CDR1 is LNHNV and CDR2 YYDKDF (reference sequence). The CDR3 has 14 amino acids. CDR3 in DNA: TGTGCCACCAGCAGAGTAAGGGACAATCCCGTAATGTACTTC. It codes for CATSRVRDNPVMYF.

The chain joins TRBV9 to TRBJ1-4; D is ambiguous. Germline lookup yields CDR1 SGDLS and CDR2 YYNGEE. CDR3 size: 15 residues. V was clipped by 0 bases and J by 5 bases, with 11 bases between them. The DNA of the CDR3 is TGTGCCAGCAGCGTAGTAGGGAGCCGAAATGAAAAACTGTTTTTT. Translation: CASSVVGSRNEKLFF.

This clonotype showed up many times. This chain links TRBV12-3 or TRBV12-4 with TRBJ2-7; possibly TRBD1 for D (6 bases). V was shortened by 5 bases and J by 3 bases, with 11 bases between the two germline ends. The CDR3 sequence is 13 residues long. For the CDR3, the DNA is TGTGCCAGCAGTCCCGGGACAAACTACGAGCAGTACTTC. Translated, it gives CASSPGTNYEQYF.

The sample holds a few counts of this clonotype. The V and J genes are TRBV2 and TRBJ2-2, with a possible D match to TRBD1 (5 bases). CDR1 is SNHLY, CDR2 FYNNEI, per germline. Trimming shortened V by 5 bases and J by 4 bases, and 8 bases separated the two germline ends. CDR3 size: 13 residues. CDR3 in DNA: TGTGCCAGCAGTTCTGACAGCACCGGGGAGCTGTTTTTT. Protein sequence: CASSSDSTGELFF.